This T cell receptor beta chain was documented in a study of shared clonotypes between healthy human individuals. Study background: Every donor yielded three CD4 naive, three CD4 memory, two CD8 naive and one CD8 memory plate. Overall study findings and caveats: Sampling was confined to blood; repertoires within tissues likely differ.

With regard to this clone: Its target is not known.

Germline V CDR1 and CDR2: MGHDK, SYGVNS. Trimming shortened V by 1 base and J by 0 bases, and 10 bases separated the two germline ends. The CDR3 is 15 amino acids. DNA at approximately 200 ng, approximately 30,000 T cell genomes, went into sorted-subset replicate PCRs. Profiled with immunoSEQ multiplex PCR; TCRdb holds only in-frame clones, not every one. The sample has around 720,000 clones, more than 70% seen once. Naive CD4+ cells were CD45RA-selected; the remaining cells were memory. The sequence was obtained from a woman aged 25 to 39 in good health. The V gene is TRBV25-1, the J gene TRBJ2-7, with no clear D. The sample was memory CD4+ T cells sorted from blood. The subset was: CD45RA-negative fraction. The CDR3 nucleotides read TGTGCCAGCAGTGAATCCGGGTACAGCTCCTACGAGCAGTACTTC. It codes for CASSESGYSSYEQYF.